The next 6 T cell receptor beta chains were all read from a single sample in a study of cytomegalovirus exposure and HLA in healthy donors (dated by TCRdb to 2017 to 2019). Libraries were constructed by the immunoSEQ multiplex PCR assay. For the multiplex PCR, a mixture combining 60 forward primers for TCR Vbeta segments and 13 reverse primers for TCR Jbeta segments was used. Held by TCRdb, this immuneACCESS table contains in-frame sequences only and omits some clones. Under half of the omission traces to an unresolved V gene where checked; the cause of the rest is unknown. This sample gives 100,000 to 150,000 clones in total; less than 80% of them show up just once. Around 2.1% of the sample rests with the top ten. The sample taken for sequencing was PBMCs. The receptors derive from a man aged 50 or older in good health and CMV-seronegative.

V is TRBV10-1 and J is TRBJ2-5; D gene ambiguous. Germline lookup yields CDR1 WNHNN and CDR2 SYGVQD (reference sequence). V dropped 1 base and J dropped 4 bases, with 7 bases sitting between them. The CDR3 covers 13 residues. The CDR3 sequence: CASSEYRGETQYF. The CDR3 DNA sequence: TGCGCCAGCAGTGAGTATCGCGGAGAGACCCAGTACTTC.

The rearrangement joins TRBV5-4 to TRBJ1-2; 9 positions match TRBD1. The J segment lost 7 bases and the V segment lost 4 bases, leaving 14 bases of the junction unmatched. The germline gives CDR1 SGHNT, CDR2 YYREEE (reference sequence). This CDR3 contains 16 residues. The CDR3 DNA reads TGTGCCAGCAGCCCACGGAGTCCCGGGACAGGGACTGGCTACACCTTC. It specifies CASSPRSPGTGTGYTF.

This clone occurred once. The rearrangement uses TRBV9 and TRBJ1-6, with a tentative D call TRBD1 (6 bases). The CDR3 loop spans 15 amino acids. With 3 bases removed from V and 10 bases from J, the gap between germline ends came to 17 bases. Germline V CDR1 and CDR2: SGDLS, YYNGEE. CDR3 in DNA: TGTGCCAGCAGCGCAATAGGGGGAGAGGGATCACCCCTCCACTTT. This gives the protein CASSAIGGEGSPLHF.

J is TRBJ2-4 and V is TRBV6-1; maybe TRBD1 (6 bases). Germline assignment: CDR1 MNHNS and CDR2 SASEGT. The CDR3 has 13 amino acids. Between the trimmed V and J ends, which lost 4 bases and 8 bases, there was a span of 12 bases. CDR3 in amino acids: CASSVHRDDIQYF. CDR3 bases: TGTGCCAGCAGTGTTCACAGGGATGACATTCAGTACTTC.

A remark on this clone: A junction end diverges from the germline sequence, so it may reflect a read error. This chain uses TRBV7-9 with TRBJ1-5; unclear D gene. Looked up from germline, CDR1 is SEHNR and CDR2 is FQNEAQ (reference sequence). The CDR3 spans 18 residues. This CDR3 reads CSSSPSSGPLYSNQPQHF. CDR3 coding DNA: TGTTCCAGCAGCCCGTCCTCGGGTCCTCTTTATAGCAATCAGCCCCAGCATTTT.

V is TRBV19 and J is TRBJ1-2; possible D gene TRBD1, 6 bases. Trimming removed 2 bases from V and 8 bases from J, with 18 bases in between. Germline V gene data show CDR1 as LNHDA and CDR2 as SQIVND (reference sequence). The length of the CDR3 is 15 residues. The CDR3 sequence is CASSIREGDNRGYTF. CDR3 nucleotide sequence: TGTGCCAGTAGTATACGTGAGGGGGACAACAGGGGCTACACCTTC.